This T cell receptor beta chain was sequenced during a study of a mutant IDH1 vaccine in newly diagnosed glioma (dated by TCRdb to the early 2020s). At the level of the whole study: Eight vaccinations were administered to patients in weeks 1, 3, 5, 7, 11, 15, 19 and 23, corresponding to visits V03 through V10. Before enrollment, patients had received standard therapy of radiotherapy alone, temozolomide alone, or radiochemotherapy with temozolomide; most received the combination. Six visits were used for peripheral blood collection: V03 (baseline), V05, V07, V10, V12 and V13. Longitudinal TCRB deep sequencing was done for 25 treated patients, wherever samples were available for exploratory analyses. In the chemotherapy-containing groups, vaccination started alongside temozolomide cycles, whereas in patients who had radiotherapy alone it started 4-6 weeks after radiotherapy. Of the 25 to 35 treated patients, around 62% were male and around 40% were female, and a mean age of roughly 37 years was recorded.

The paper as a whole reports these results and caveats: Immune responses induced by the vaccine were seen in more than 85% of patients across multiple MHC alleles. Changes in the top peripheral T cell clonotypes picked up by TCRB sequencing did not appear to be linked to pseudoprogression. The authors stated that sample limitations prevented analyses of patient blood samples from being reproduced. Selection of PBMC samples for TCRB deep sequencing was based on availability.

Sample time point, as interpreted from the label and publication: week 23, last vaccination. A 20-mer mutant IDH1 peptide at 300 micrograms in Montanide made up each vaccine dose, which was injected subcutaneously together with topical imiquimod. The donors had newly diagnosed IDH1-mutant astrocytomas of WHO grade 3 or 4 that showed loss of nuclear ATRX. The samples were drawn from NOA16, a multicentre, single-arm, open-label phase I trial in Germany that tested a mutant IDH1 peptide vaccine in humans for the first time. The DNeasy Blood and Tissue Kit was used to extract genomic DNA from EDTA blood for TCRB sequencing. A word on this clone: Its specific antigen is unknown. No much larger clonotype is one base removed from it; base qualities were not supplied.

Libraries were built with the immunoSEQ multiplex PCR assay. Rearranged TCR beta chain sequences were amplified with the hsTCRB Kit following the manufacturer's protocol. An Illumina MiSeq was used to sequence the TCRB libraries. The study's own analysis went as follows. The proprietary platform of the kit vendor was used for demultiplexing, trimming and gene mapping. This is the immuneACCESS table as TCRdb keeps it, with only in-frame sequences that have V and J called. A part of the clones is gone; compared with another copy, unresolved V genes explain less than half, and the rest is unexplained. The V and J calls and clone size come from that table; D and trimming were worked out from the DNA. The sample includes almost 85,000 clones, with 85% observed a single time. The ten largest account for under 2.5% of the sample. Sequencing was performed on PBMCs, taken from a glioma patient whose treatment included an IDH1 peptide vaccine. The clonotype comes from a man younger than 40 with glioma. Some clones in this sample may be carry-over from other donors' samples.

CDR3 loop: CSVELRQGGDYEQYF. Here is the DNA: TGCAGCGTTGAACTCCGACAGGGGGGGGACTACGAGCAGTACTTC. This chain joins TRBV29-1 to TRBJ2-7, with TRBD1 matching 9 junction bases. Trimming takes 2 bases off V and 3 bases off J; junction bases not matched to a gene: 8. The germline V gene yields SQVTM for CDR1 and ANQGSEA for CDR2. The CDR3 sequence holds 15 residues, the cysteine and phenylalanine included. Of all the DNA, just the CDR3 is kept, 45 bases in frame from base 1.